The T cell receptor beta chain under discussion was sequenced for a study of OX40 agonist ivuxolimab in advanced cancers. Trimming left V 2 bases short and J 8 bases short, with 14 bases between. CDR1 and CDR2 (germline): SGHKS, YYEKEE (reference sequence). The CDR3 is 14 residues long. Sequenced by immunoSEQ multiplex PCR; TCRdb stores in-frame clones only, minus some. The sample carries around 29,000 clones, 85% recorded once. The TCR sequence derives from an adult with an advanced solid tumor such as melanoma, head and neck, liver or kidney cancer. The gene calls are TRBV5-5 and TRBJ2-1; a possible D gene is TRBD2 (6 bases). Sequences were derived from CD4+ or CD8+ T cells sorted from blood, sampled in a trial of the OX40 agonist ivuxolimab. The CDR3 here is CASSFEPWGDEQFF. CDR3 in DNA: TGTGCCAGCAGCTTCGAACCGTGGGGGGATGAGCAGTTCTTC.